This T cell receptor beta chain was observed in a study of metastatic and nonmetastatic thyroid tumors. Study as a whole: Repertoires were compared across blood and tumor or nodule tissue from malignant and benign thyroid patients.

Thyroid surgery was preceded by no treatment in any patient. Germline-derived CDR1 and CDR2 are SGHTA and FQGNSA. The germline V and J ends were trimmed by 3 bases and 1 base, with 13 bases remaining between them. The CDR3 loop spans 15 amino acids. Study-level findings and limits: For both blood and tumor, malignant thyroid tumors reportedly showed significantly higher TCR beta diversity than benign nodules did.

In the case of this clone: Its target is not known.

TCRdb re-clonotyped the PCR reads via MiXCR. This table has some 41,000 clones, around 28% appearing once. Specimen: blood. This TCR derives from a male donor with papillary thyroid cancer or a benign thyroid nodule (not recorded which). Some clones in this sample may be carry-over from other donors' samples. The rearrangement joins TRBV7-2 to TRBJ2-7; a weak D match, TRBD1 (5 bases). CDR3 sequence (DNA): TGTGCCAGCAGCTTCCTAATGACAGAATCCTACGAGCAGTACTTC. Translation: CASSFLMTESYEQYF.